The 24 T cell receptor beta chains below come from one sample, sequenced in a study of shared clonotypes between healthy human individuals. CD45RO-negative cells were positively selected for CCR7, leaving out terminally differentiated effector memory CD45RA+ cells. TCRdb keeps only in-frame clones here, not all; method: immunoSEQ multiplex PCR. The profile covers about 2.1 million clones, with 93% appearing a single time and about 1.7% taken by the ten largest. What was sequenced was naive CD8+ T cells from PBMCs. These receptors came from a man aged 18 to 29 in good health. Some clones in this sample may be carry-over from other donors' samples.

V is TRBV6-5 and J is TRBJ1-5; D possibly corresponds to TRBD1 (5 bases). This CDR3 has 15 residues. CDR1 MNHEY and CDR2 SVGAGI come from the germline V gene. V was trimmed by 0 bases and J by 4 bases, leaving 10 bases between them. CDR3 coding DNA: TGTGCCAGCAGTTACTCGCAGGGTTGGAATCAGCCCCAGCATTTT. It specifies CASSYSQGWNQPQHF.

The chain has TRBV4-3 and TRBJ2-5; D gene ambiguous. Trimming stripped 0 bases from V and 3 bases from J, with 8 bases between. The CDR3 length is 14 residues. Germline CDR1 and CDR2: LGHNA and YSLEER. CDR3: CASSQEELKETQYF. The CDR3 DNA sequence: TGCGCCAGCAGCCAAGAGGAGCTCAAAGAGACCCAGTACTTC.

In DNA form, the CDR3 reads TGTGCCAGCAGCTTAACACAGGGAAACACTGAAGCTTTCTTT. It specifies CASSLTQGNTEAFF. The chain is built from TRBV7-6 and TRBJ1-1, with D tentatively TRBD1 (6 bases). Trimming took 2 bases from V and 2 from J, leaving 9 bases between them. This CDR3 comprises 14 residues. Germline V lookup: CDR1 SGHVS, CDR2 FNYEAQ.

This clone is a singleton in its sample. The V call is TRBV4-1, the J call TRBJ2-2, with D maybe TRBD1 (5 bases). This CDR3 is built from 15 residues. Per germline, CDR1 MGHRA and CDR2 YSYEKL. Trimming removed 1 base at V and 3 bases at J, with 9 bases between. Here the CDR3 DNA reads TGCGCCAGCAGCCAAGGAACAGGAGACACCGGGGAGCTGTTTTTT. Encoded protein: CASSQGTGDTGELFF.

As DNA, the CDR3 is TGTGCCAGCAGAGAAGTAGGGACAGCCAATGAAAAACTGTTTTTT. This codes for CASREVGTANEKLFF. V is TRBV6-6 and J is TRBJ1-4; 7 bases agree with TRBD1. The CDR3 is 15 amino acids. Per germline, CDR1 MNHNY and CDR2 SVGAGI (reference sequence). J gave up 5 bases and V 6 bases, and 9 bases lay outside the gene matches.

This chain connects TRBV5-1 to TRBJ2-3; possible D gene TRBD2, 6 bases. The CDR3 has 17 residues. In germline, CDR1 is SGHRS, CDR2 YFSETQ. The V gene lost 4 bases and the J gene lost 0 bases, with 18 bases spanning the gap. The CDR3 region has the DNA TGCGCCAGCAGCCCCCTAGGCGGGATTGGGAGCACAGATACGCAGTATTTT. Its protein is CASSPLGGIGSTDTQYF.

A remark on this clone: Other nucleotide sequences from this sample produce the same CDR3. This chain uses TRBV27 with TRBJ2-7; 11 nucleotides match TRBD2. The germline V gene has CDR1 MNHEY and CDR2 SMNVEV (reference sequence). Losses at the gene ends were 5 bases for V and 1 base for J; bases not matched to a gene: 4. The CDR3 is 15 residues long. CDR3 protein: CASSPRLAGSYEQYF. CDR3 nucleotides: TGTGCCAGCAGTCCACGACTAGCGGGATCCTACGAGCAGTACTTC.

V is TRBV7-9 and J is TRBJ2-2; 11 bases fit TRBD2. Germline V CDR1 and CDR2: SEHNR, FQNEAQ (reference sequence). The junction had 4 bases not matched to a gene; V was cut back by 2 bases and J by 5 bases. The CDR3 contains 16 residues. This CDR3 reads CASSLLAGGFTGELFF. The CDR3 DNA sequence: TGTGCCAGCAGCTTACTAGCGGGAGGTTTTACCGGGGAGCTGTTTTTT.

The chain has TRBV19 and TRBJ1-5, with D possibly TRBD1 on 5 matching bases. CDR1 is LNHDA, CDR2 SQIVND, per germline (reference sequence). The CDR3 runs to 16 residues. The germline V and J ends were trimmed by 5 bases and 0 bases, with 14 bases remaining between them. CDR3 sequence reads: CASSLWGGVSNQPQHF. The DNA of the CDR3 is TGTGCCAGTAGTCTCTGGGGAGGGGTTAGCAATCAGCCCCAGCATTTT.

J is TRBJ1-1 and V is TRBV9, with D possibly TRBD1 on 5 matching bases. V lost 1 base to trimming and J lost 8 bases, with 12 bases between them. The CDR3 loop spans 13 amino acids. Germline V gene data show CDR1 as SGDLS and CDR2 as YYNGEE. CDR3 protein: CASSVFGGGEAFF. The CDR3 DNA is TGTGCCAGCAGCGTATTTGGCGGGGGGGAAGCTTTCTTT. Full variable domain (rest looked up from reference TRBV9 and TRBJ1-1): DSGVTQTPKHLITATGQRVTLRCSPRSGDLSVYWYQQSLDQGLQFLIQYYNGEERAKGNILERFSAQQFPDLHSELNLSSLELGDSALYFCASSVFGGGEAFFGQGTRLTVV.

The chain combines TRBV11-2 with TRBJ2-3; D is tentatively TRBD1 or TRBD2 (6 bases each). Germline CDR1 SGHAT, CDR2 FQNNGV. The CDR3 is 15 residues long. V lost 5 bases and J 6 bases, leaving 18 bases between the germline ends. The CDR3 sequence: CASSRYREVRDTQYF. The DNA for the CDR3 is TGTGCCAGCAGCAGATACAGGGAGGTTAGGGATACGCAGTATTTT. Full variable domain (remainder filled in from reference TRBV11-2 and TRBJ2-3): EAGVAQSPRYKIIEKRQSVAFWCNPISGHATLYWYQQILGQGPKLLIQFQNNGVVDDSQLPKDRFSAERLKGVDSTLKIQPAKLEDSAVYLCASSRYREVRDTQYFGPGTRLTVL.

The chain joins TRBV6-1 to TRBJ1-1; D not certain. From germline, CDR1 is MNHNS and CDR2 SASEGT. V was shortened by 10 bases and J by 5 bases, with 8 bases between the two germline ends. CDR3 length equals 10 residues. CDR3 DNA sequence: TGTGCCACCTTTCGGACTGAAGCTTTCTTT. As protein: CATFRTEAFF.

The chain links TRBV28 to TRBJ2-2; 13 nucleotides align to TRBD2. Germline loops: CDR1 MDHEN, CDR2 SYDVKM. The CDR3 consists of 17 residues. V shed 4 bases, J shed 2 bases, and the junction held 4 bases outside the gene matches. The CDR3 nucleotides read TGTGCCAGCAGTTCCTGGACTAGCGGGAGAAACACCGGGGAGCTGTTTTTT. This codes for CASSSWTSGRNTGELFF.

In regard to this clone: Other DNA sequences in the same sample also yield this CDR3. CDR3 DNA sequence: TGCGCCAGCAGCCCTGGGACTAGCGGGTCCAATGAGCAGTTCTTC. Translated, it gives CASSPGTSGSNEQFF. The J gene is TRBJ2-1, the V gene TRBV4-3; 12 nucleotides agree with TRBD2. V gave up 4 bases and J gave up 6 bases; unmatched junction bases: 4. This CDR3 has 15 amino acids. Germline V CDR1 and CDR2: LGHNA, YSLEER.

This rearrangement joins TRBV14 to TRBJ1-1, with D unclear. V was clipped by 1 base and J by 2 bases, with 2 bases between them. This CDR3 has 12 residues. Germline lookup yields CDR1 SGHDN and CDR2 FVKESK. The CDR3 reads CASSQGNTEAFF. The CDR3 DNA is TGTGCCAGCAGCCAAGGCAACACTGAAGCTTTCTTT.

Only one count was recorded for this clone. The V gene is TRBV9, the J gene TRBJ2-7, with 8 bases that match TRBD1. Germline CDR1 reads SGDLS; CDR2 reads YYNGEE. The CDR3 has 15 amino acids. Germline trimming cut 3 bases from V and 1 base from J; bases unmatched to any gene: 6. The CDR3 nucleotides are TGTGCCAGCAGCGCAGCGGACAGGGCATCCTACGAGCAGTACTTC. It encodes CASSAADRASYEQYF. Based on the CDR3 plus reference TRBV9 and TRBJ2-7, the full variable domain is DSGVTQTPKHLITATGQRVTLRCSPRSGDLSVYWYQQSLDQGLQFLIQYYNGEERAKGNILERFSAQQFPDLHSELNLSSLELGDSALYFCASSAADRASYEQYFGPGTRLTVT.

The chain carries TRBV29-1 and TRBJ1-1; D gene uncertain. The V and J ends lost 3 bases and 11 bases respectively, with 19 bases between them. The CDR3 has 13 amino acids. Germline V gives CDR1 SQVTM, CDR2 ANQGSEA. The CDR3 region has the DNA TGCAGCGTTGAGTCGCCGGGAGCCGACCCGGCTTTCTTT. Translated: CSVESPGADPAFF.

This chain connects TRBV7-9 to TRBJ2-7; D is ambiguous. Per germline, CDR1 SEHNR and CDR2 FQNEAQ (reference sequence). Trimming removed 1 base at V and 2 bases at J, with 9 bases between. The CDR3 spans 14 residues. CDR3 amino acids: CASSLGQETYEQYF. CDR3 DNA: TGTGCCAGCAGCTTAGGTCAGGAGACCTACGAGCAGTACTTC.

The chain combines TRBV6-5 with TRBJ2-7; D gene ambiguous. Germline CDR1 and CDR2: MNHEY and SVGAGI. The CDR3 runs to 12 residues. Between the trimmed V and J ends, which lost 5 bases and 12 bases, there was a span of 17 bases. CDR3: CASSQTRSDPYF. The CDR3 nucleotides read TGTGCCAGCAGTCAGACAAGATCAGATCCGTACTTC.

J is TRBJ2-7 and V is TRBV10-2; D is ambiguous. CDR1 and CDR2 from the germline V gene are WSHSY and SAAADI. There are 12 residues in the CDR3. V lost 7 bases, J lost 3 bases, and 10 bases lay in between. The CDR3: CASKTTHYEQYF. CDR3 nucleotide sequence: TGCGCCAGCAAGACAACCCACTACGAGCAGTACTTC.

This chain joins TRBV7-2 and TRBJ2-7; D call uncertain. The CDR3 covers 15 residues. V lost 4 bases and J lost 3, with 16 bases in between. Germline V lookup: CDR1 SGHTA, CDR2 FQGNSA. The CDR3 DNA is TGTGCCAGCAGCTCACCCTTGACAAACTACTACGAGCAGTACTTC. This translates into CASSSPLTNYYEQYF. Full variable domain (remainder filled in from reference TRBV7-2 and TRBJ2-7): GAGVSQSPSNKVTEKGKDVELRCDPISGHTALYWYRQSLGQGLEFLIYFQGNSAPDKSGLPSDRFSAERTGGSVSTLTIQRTQQEDSAVYLCASSSPLTNYYEQYFGPGTRLTVT.

The count of this clone is one. One end of the junction fails to match germline, which may point to a read error. The chain combines TRBV19 with TRBJ1-2; the D gene is possibly TRBD1 (5 bases). Germline V gene lookup returns CDR1 LNHDA and CDR2 SQIVND (reference sequence). The CDR3 extends over 12 amino acids. CDR3 residues: CASSAPPSGRAF. In DNA, the CDR3 is TGTGCCAGTAGTGCCCCTCCGTCGGGACGCGCCTTC.

The chain recombines TRBV30 with TRBJ2-7, with unresolved D. Germline values: CDR1 GTSNPN, CDR2 SVGIG (reference sequence). Trimming stripped 0 bases from V and 3 bases from J, with 12 bases between. The length of the CDR3 is 14 residues. The CDR3 nucleotides read TGTGCCTGGAGTGTACCGGCGGTGAACTACGAGCAGTACTTC. Its protein product is CAWSVPAVNYEQYF.

V and J are TRBV29-1 and TRBJ2-1, with TRBD1 as a possible D gene (7 bases). Looked up from germline, CDR1 is SQVTM and CDR2 is ANQGSEA. The CDR3 contains 19 residues. Deletions cut 5 bases from V and 0 bases from J, with 26 bases between. DNA for the CDR3: TGCAGCGTTACAGGGACAGCCTTAAACGGAGGGGGCTCCTACAATGAGCAGTTCTTC. It encodes CSVTGTALNGGGSYNEQFF.